These 3 T cell receptor beta chains came from one sample sequenced in a study of T-cell memory formation after mild COVID-19. Each CDR3 protein gets one entry after TCRdb re-called the 5' RACE reads with MiXCR. The sample records under 300,000 distinct CDR3 sequences, 15% to 20% being singletons. Sequenced: PBMCs or a T cell subset sorted from them (not recorded which). Source of these receptors: a man younger than 35 who had mild COVID-19 (a few samples of this study predate the infection). Cell type and time point are not known.

This rearrangement joins TRBV7-9 to TRBJ1-1; D is ambiguous. Per the germline V gene, CDR1 is SEHNR and CDR2 is FQNEAQ (reference sequence). The CDR3 extends over 14 amino acids. Trimming shortened V by 5 bases and J by 1 base, and 11 bases separated the two germline ends. Written as DNA, the CDR3 is TGTGCCAGCAGCATATCCACGGGGAACACTGAAGCTTTCTTT. This codes for CASSISTGNTEAFF.

The rearrangement joins TRBV5-1 to TRBJ2-7; 7 nucleotides agree with TRBD1. Germline V CDR1 and CDR2: SGHRS, YFSETQ. The J segment lost 6 bases and the V segment lost 0 bases, leaving 3 bases of the junction unmatched. This CDR3 contains 13 residues. The CDR3 sequence: CASSLAGQSEQYF. The CDR3 coding sequence is TGCGCCAGCAGCTTGGCGGGACAGAGCGAGCAGTACTTC.

The chain uses TRBV10-3 and TRBJ1-1; D is unclear. There are 18 residues in the CDR3. Trimming shortened V by 2 bases and J by 0 bases, and 19 bases separated the two germline ends. Germline V gene data show CDR1 as ENHRY and CDR2 as SYGVKD. The CDR3 DNA is TGTGCCATCAGTGAGCCAACTTCCAAGCTGGGTATGAACACTGAAGCTTTCTTT. It yields the protein CAISEPTSKLGMNTEAFF.